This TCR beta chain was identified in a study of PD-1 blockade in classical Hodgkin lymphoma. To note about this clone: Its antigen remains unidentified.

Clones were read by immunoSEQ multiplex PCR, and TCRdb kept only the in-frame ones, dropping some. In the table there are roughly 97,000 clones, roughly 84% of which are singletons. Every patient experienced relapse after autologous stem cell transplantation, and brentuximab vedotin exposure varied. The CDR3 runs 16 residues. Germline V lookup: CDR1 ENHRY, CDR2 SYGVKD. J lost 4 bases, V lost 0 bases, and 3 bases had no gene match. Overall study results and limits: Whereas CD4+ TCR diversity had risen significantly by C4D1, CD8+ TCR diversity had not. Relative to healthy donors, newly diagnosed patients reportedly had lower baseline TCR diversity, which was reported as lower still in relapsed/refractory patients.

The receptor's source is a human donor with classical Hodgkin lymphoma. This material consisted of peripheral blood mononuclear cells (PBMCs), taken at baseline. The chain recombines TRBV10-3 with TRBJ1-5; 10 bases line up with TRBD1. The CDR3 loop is CAISESGTGVNQPQHF. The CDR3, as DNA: TGTGCCATCAGTGAGTCCGGGACAGGGGTAAATCAGCCCCAGCATTTT.